The 32 T cell receptor beta chains presented below share a single source sample, sequenced in a study of blood T cell repertoires in COVID-19. Profiled with immunoSEQ multiplex PCR; TCRdb holds only in-frame clones, not every one. The sample holds approximately 100,000 clones, around nine tenths seen once. Specimen: peripheral blood. The receptors shown here come from a human donor with COVID-19, enrolled during active disease. The donor label of this sample is uncertain.

The V call is TRBV28, the J call TRBJ2-1; a possible D gene is TRBD2 (7 bases). V was clipped by 2 bases and J by 1 base, with 9 bases between them. The CDR3 extends over 15 amino acids. The V gene's germline CDR1 is MDHEN and CDR2 SYDVKM. The CDR3 protein is CASSLGGASYNEQFF. CDR3 DNA sequence: TGTGCCAGCAGTTTAGGGGGGGCGTCCTACAATGAGCAGTTCTTC.

The gene calls are TRBV4-1 and TRBJ2-2; D is possibly TRBD1 (6 bases). Germline V gene lookup returns CDR1 MGHRA and CDR2 YSYEKL. Trimming cost V 4 bases and J 4 bases, with 16 bases left between them. This CDR3 region has 16 residues. CDR3 protein: CASSPELGAVTGELFF. In DNA form, the CDR3 reads TGCGCCAGCAGCCCAGAATTGGGGGCGGTCACCGGGGAGCTGTTTTTT.

Here the CDR3 DNA reads TGCAGCGTTGACGGGACAGTGGAACTAGCGGGGAACACAGATACGCAGTATTTT. This translates into CSVDGTVELAGNTDTQYF. The chain joins TRBV29-1 to TRBJ2-3; 10 bases are shared with TRBD2. The ends lost 3 bases at V and 2 bases at J; junction bases unmatched: 14. The CDR3 covers 18 residues. Germline V gene lookup returns CDR1 SQVTM and CDR2 ANQGSEA.

The chain recombines TRBV5-4 with TRBJ1-6; 9 nucleotides align to TRBD1. This CDR3 comprises 15 residues. J lost 6 bases, V lost 3 bases, and 4 bases had no gene match. The germline V gene encodes CDR1 SGHNT and CDR2 YYREEE (reference sequence). The CDR3: CASSWEGQGNSPLHF. CDR3 sequence (DNA): TGTGCCAGCAGCTGGGAGGGACAGGGTAATTCACCCCTCCACTTT.

This clone was seen once. The chain carries TRBV10-3 and TRBJ1-3; possible D gene TRBD1, 6 bases. V dropped 4 bases and J dropped 0 bases, with 16 bases sitting between them. This CDR3 is built from 17 residues. The V gene's germline CDR1 is ENHRY and CDR2 SYGVKD. The CDR3 sequence is CAISALLQGSSGNTIYF. The CDR3 DNA reads as TGTGCCATCAGTGCCCTCCTGCAGGGGAGCTCTGGAAACACCATATATTTT.

The V gene is TRBV7-6, the J gene TRBJ2-7; 8 positions match TRBD1. The V and J ends lost 1 base and 3 bases, in that order; junction bases with no gene match: 2. This CDR3 contains 14 residues. Germline-derived CDR1 and CDR2 are SGHVS and FNYEAQ. The CDR3 coding sequence is TGTGCCAGCAGCTTAGGGACAGGGTACTACGAGCAGTACTTC. Translation gives CASSLGTGYYEQYF. Full variable domain (outside the CDR3, taken from reference TRBV7-6 and TRBJ2-7): GAGVSQSPRYKVTKRGQDVALRCDPISGHVSLYWYRQALGQGPEFLTYFNYEAQQDKSGLPNDRFSAERPEGSISTLTIQRTEQRDSAMYRCASSLGTGYYEQYFGPGTRLTVT.

V is TRBV6-5 and J is TRBJ2-7; D might be TRBD1 (6 bases). Germline CDR1 MNHEY, CDR2 SVGAGI. V gave up 6 bases and J gave up 3 bases, with 15 bases separating them. This CDR3 has 14 residues. CDR3 protein: CASRPDRQDYEQYF. CDR3 DNA: TGTGCCAGCAGACCCGACAGACAGGACTACGAGCAGTACTTC.

The rearrangement uses TRBV4-1 and TRBJ1-1; D perhaps matches TRBD1 (5 bases). Trimming stripped 4 bases from V and 5 bases from J, with 14 bases between. In germline, CDR1 is MGHRA, CDR2 YSYEKL. This CDR3 contains 14 residues. CDR3 nucleotides: TGCGCCAGCAGCCCGCTGGGGGGTCGGACTGAAGCTTTCTTT. Its translation: CASSPLGGRTEAFF.

The chain joins TRBV5-1 to TRBJ2-1; D might be TRBD2 (5 bases). The germline V gene encodes CDR1 SGHRS and CDR2 YFSETQ. This CDR3 has 15 amino acids. The V end lost 4 bases, the J end lost 4 bases, and 15 bases lay between the germline ends. This CDR3 reads CASSTGNSLYNEQFF. CDR3 in DNA: TGCGCCAGCAGCACCGGGAACTCCCTTTACAATGAGCAGTTCTTC. Full variable domain (rest looked up from reference TRBV5-1 and TRBJ2-1): KAGVTQTPRYLIKTRGQQVTLSCSPISGHRSVSWYQQTPGQGLQFLFEYFSETQRNKGNFPGRFSGRQFSNSRSEMNVSTLELGDSALYLCASSTGNSLYNEQFFGPGTRLTVL.

The J gene is TRBJ2-3, the V gene TRBV7-2; 9 bases map to TRBD2. Looked up from germline, CDR1 is SGHTA and CDR2 is FQGNSA. Trimming removed 5 bases from V and 4 bases from J; junction bases left unmatched: 10. The CDR3 loop spans 16 amino acids. CDR3 in amino acids: CASSPAASGTSDTQYF. In DNA, the CDR3 is TGTGCCAGCAGCCCCGCCGCTAGCGGGACCTCAGATACGCAGTATTTT.

This clone occurred a few times. This sequence joins TRBV18 and TRBJ1-3; D is undetermined. The ends were cut back, 4 bases at V and 4 bases at J, with 20 bases in the middle. Germline CDR1 is KGHSH and CDR2 is LQKENI. The CDR3 has 17 amino acids. CDR3 loop: CASSRNVDGVIGNTIYF. As DNA, the CDR3 is TGTGCCAGCTCACGGAATGTGGACGGGGTTATCGGAAACACCATATATTTT.

The chain combines TRBV14 with TRBJ2-1; maybe TRBD1 (5 bases). This CDR3 spans 13 amino acids. V was cut by 4 bases and J by 6 bases, with 10 bases left in between. Germline CDR1 SGHDN, CDR2 FVKESK. The CDR3 DNA reads TGTGCCAGCAGCCTCAGGGATTCCAATGAGCAGTTCTTC. It codes for CASSLRDSNEQFF.

The V gene is TRBV6-1, the J gene TRBJ2-6; the match to TRBD1 covers 7 bases. The V and J ends lost 4 bases and 2 bases, in that order; junction bases with no gene match: 14. The CDR3 is made up of 19 amino acids. In germline, CDR1 is MNHNS, CDR2 SASEGT. In nucleotides, the CDR3 is TGTGCCAGCAGTGTAATCAGGACAGGTTTAATAGCTGGGGCCAACGTCCTGACTTTC. This sequence encodes CASSVIRTGLIAGANVLTF.

The rearrangement uses TRBV28 and TRBJ2-5; weak D call: TRBD2 (6 bases). This CDR3 region has 14 residues. Germline CDR1 MDHEN, CDR2 SYDVKM. Trimming took off 1 base at V and 4 bases at J, with 10 bases between the two ends. CDR3 sequence reads: CASSLSGRGETQYF. The DNA of the CDR3 is TGTGCCAGCAGTTTATCAGGGCGGGGAGAGACCCAGTACTTC.

The V call is TRBV7-9, the J call TRBJ2-2, with TRBD2 matching 9 bases. The V gene end was trimmed by 8 bases and the J gene end by 4 bases; junction bases not matched to a gene: 5. The CDR3 runs 14 residues. Germline assignment: CDR1 SEHNR and CDR2 FQNEAQ (reference sequence). The CDR3 DNA follows: TGTGCCAGCCTAGGACTAGCGAGCACCGGGGAGCTGTTTTTT. Translation gives CASLGLASTGELFF.

This clone was observed once. This chain joins TRBV2 and TRBJ1-1, with D hard to call. There are 13 residues in the CDR3. Germline assignment: CDR1 SNHLY and CDR2 FYNNEI. V gave up 7 bases and J gave up 0 bases, with 9 bases separating them. The CDR3 protein is CASTRELNTEAFF. The DNA for the CDR3 is TGTGCCAGCACCCGGGAGTTGAACACTGAAGCTTTCTTT.

The V and J genes are TRBV11-2 and TRBJ1-1; the D gene is possibly TRBD1 (6 bases). Trimming shortened V by 5 bases and J by 7 bases, and 14 bases separated the two germline ends. The germline V gene has CDR1 SGHAT and CDR2 FQNNGV. The CDR3 is 13 amino acids. The CDR3 spells CASSPNWDIEAFF. The CDR3 DNA is TGTGCCAGCAGCCCCAACTGGGACATTGAAGCTTTCTTT. The full variable domain, its missing parts supplied by reference TRBV11-2 and TRBJ1-1, is EAGVAQSPRYKIIEKRQSVAFWCNPISGHATLYWYQQILGQGPKLLIQFQNNGVVDDSQLPKDRFSAERLKGVDSTLKIQPAKLEDSAVYLCASSPNWDIEAFFGQGTRLTVV.

The V gene is TRBV28, the J gene TRBJ1-1; a possible D gene is TRBD1 (6 bases). Germline V CDR1 and CDR2: MDHEN, SYDVKM. The CDR3 is made up of 14 amino acids. V lost 6 bases, J lost 1 base, and 12 bases lay in between. The chain's CDR3 is CASRLTGGNTEAFF. In DNA form, the CDR3 reads TGTGCCAGCAGGTTGACAGGTGGGAACACTGAAGCTTTCTTT.

This chain joins TRBV7-9 and TRBJ2-5, with 7 bases fitting TRBD2. V was pared by 2 bases and J by 5 bases, with 5 bases of the junction left unmatched. The CDR3 runs 14 residues. Germline assignment: CDR1 SEHNR and CDR2 FQNEAQ (reference sequence). CDR3 in DNA: TGTGCCAGCAGCTTAAGACTAGCCGGGGAGACCCAGTACTTC. Translation: CASSLRLAGETQYF.

V gene TRBV2 combines with J gene TRBJ1-5; D is perhaps TRBD1 (6 bases). Germline V lookup: CDR1 SNHLY, CDR2 FYNNEI. The CDR3 extends over 16 amino acids. Trimming pared 6 bases from V and 3 bases from J, leaving 18 bases between. Here the CDR3 reads CASRPPGHRANQPQHF. CDR3 nucleotides: TGTGCCAGCAGACCTCCGGGACATAGGGCCAATCAGCCCCAGCATTTT. Combining the CDR3 with reference TRBV2 and TRBJ1-5 gives the whole variable domain EPEVTQTPSHQVTQMGQEVILRCVPISNHLYFYWYRQILGQKVEFLVSFYNNEISEKSEIFDDQFSVERPDGSNFTLKIRSTKLEDSAMYFCASRPPGHRANQPQHFGDGTRLSIL.

This chain connects TRBV6-2 or TRBV6-3 to TRBJ2-1; unclear D gene. CDR3 length: 14 residues. Trimming shortened V by 0 bases and J by 6 bases, and 9 bases separated the two germline ends. Germline V gives CDR1 MNHEY, CDR2 SVGEGT. The CDR3 reads CASSYSSPGNEQFF. CDR3 DNA sequence: TGTGCCAGCAGTTACTCGAGCCCTGGCAATGAGCAGTTCTTC.

The rearrangement joins TRBV5-6 to TRBJ2-3; 10 bases fit TRBD2. The CDR3 has 16 residues. Looked up from germline, CDR1 is SGHDT and CDR2 is YYEEEE. Trimming removed 4 bases from V and 2 bases from J; junction bases left unmatched: 7. The CDR3 DNA sequence: TGTGCCAGCAGCCCAGGACTAGCGGCGCCCACAGATACGCAGTATTTT. It codes for CASSPGLAAPTDTQYF.

The genes are TRBV9 and TRBJ2-3; the D gene is possibly TRBD2 (6 bases). The CDR3 covers 15 residues. V lost 3 bases, J lost 1 base, and 12 bases lay in between. Germline loops: CDR1 SGDLS, CDR2 YYNGEE. CDR3 in DNA: TGTGCCAGCAGCGGGGGGGAGGCCGGCACAGATACGCAGTATTTT. It translates to CASSGGEAGTDTQYF.

V and J are TRBV5-6 and TRBJ2-7; perhaps TRBD1 as D (6 bases). The CDR3 has 14 amino acids. Trimming took 7 bases from V and 2 from J, leaving 16 bases between them. Germline CDR1 is SGHDT and CDR2 is YYEEEE. The CDR3 DNA reads as TGTGCCAGCCAGGTGAGGGGGTCTGCCTACGAGCAGTACTTC. This encodes CASQVRGSAYEQYF.

This CDR3 is CASSLAGGGYEQYF. CDR3 bases: TGTGCCAGTAGTTTAGCGGGTGGAGGATACGAGCAGTACTTC. The chain links TRBV19 to TRBJ2-7; 7 bases are shared with TRBD2. V lost 5 bases, J lost 4 bases, and 8 bases stayed unmatched. The germline V gene encodes CDR1 LNHDA and CDR2 SQIVND (reference sequence). There are 14 residues in the CDR3.

The CDR3 region is CASSAIGAREDTQYF. The CDR3 nucleotides are TGTGCCAGCAGTGCCATCGGGGCGCGGGAAGATACGCAGTATTTT. The chain employs TRBV3-1 (or the pseudogene TRBV3-2) and TRBJ2-3, with D possibly matching TRBD2 (6 bases). V was trimmed by 6 bases and J by 5 bases, leaving 18 bases between them. From germline, CDR1 is LGHDT and CDR2 YNNKEL (reference sequence). There are 15 residues in the CDR3.

The rearrangement uses TRBV18 and TRBJ2-6; TRBD1 might be the D (5 bases). V was cut by 2 bases and J by 0 bases, with 14 bases left in between. The CDR3 runs 18 residues. Germline V gives CDR1 KGHSH, CDR2 LQKENI. As DNA, the CDR3 is TGTGCCAGCTCACCATTTGATCAGGGCCTCTCTGGGGCCAACGTCCTGACTTTC. Translating it yields CASSPFDQGLSGANVLTF.

This clone was seen just once. This rearrangement joins TRBV4-1 to TRBJ2-7; TRBD1 agrees at 11 bases. J was trimmed by 2 bases and V by 4 bases; bases with no gene match: 7. Germline CDR1 is MGHRA and CDR2 is YSYEKL. The length of the CDR3 is 16 residues. This CDR3 reads CASSPRRGQGAYEQYF. The CDR3 DNA reads as TGCGCCAGCAGCCCCCGACGGGGACAGGGGGCCTACGAGCAGTACTTC.

In this sample, this clone turned up once. J is TRBJ1-4 and V is TRBV7-9; D is possibly TRBD1 (5 bases). From germline, CDR1 is SEHNR and CDR2 FQNEAQ (reference sequence). The CDR3 consists of 14 residues. The V gene lost 7 bases and the J gene lost 4 bases, with 13 bases spanning the gap. The CDR3 is CASTSQAFNEKLFF. The CDR3 DNA reads as TGTGCCAGCACCTCACAGGCCTTTAATGAAAAACTGTTTTTT.

V usage is TRBV27 and J usage is TRBJ1-1; D is possibly TRBD1 (5 bases). V was shortened by 7 bases and J by 3 bases, with 12 bases between the two germline ends. This CDR3 has 13 residues. Germline CDR1 is MNHEY and CDR2 is SMNVEV (reference sequence). The CDR3 nucleotides read TGTGCCAGCAAACGGGGAGGGGACACTGAAGCTTTCTTT. Amino acid sequence: CASKRGGDTEAFF.

J is TRBJ2-7 and V is TRBV3-1 (or the pseudogene TRBV3-2), with D possibly TRBD1 on 6 matching bases. This CDR3 spans 13 amino acids. V shed 1 base and J shed 4 bases, with 8 bases lying between them. The V gene's germline CDR1 is LGHDT and CDR2 YNNKEL (reference sequence). The CDR3 DNA reads as TGTGCCAGCAGCCAAGGGACAGAATACGAGCAGTACTTC. This encodes CASSQGTEYEQYF.

V and J are TRBV11-1 and TRBJ2-7; 10 nucleotides match TRBD2. Looked up from germline, CDR1 is SGHAT and CDR2 is FQDESV (reference sequence). The CDR3 sequence is 15 residues long. The junction had 4 bases not matched to a gene; V was cut back by 3 bases and J by 2 bases. The CDR3 sequence: CASSFPSGGAYEQYF. DNA for the CDR3: TGTGCCAGCAGCTTTCCTAGCGGGGGAGCCTACGAGCAGTACTTC. Supplemented by reference TRBV11-1 and TRBJ2-7, the full variable domain reads EAEVAQSPRYKITEKSQAVAFWCDPISGHATLYWYRQILGQGPELLVQFQDESVVDDSQLPKDRFSAERLKGVDSTLKIQPAELGDSAMYLCASSFPSGGAYEQYFGPGTRLTVT.